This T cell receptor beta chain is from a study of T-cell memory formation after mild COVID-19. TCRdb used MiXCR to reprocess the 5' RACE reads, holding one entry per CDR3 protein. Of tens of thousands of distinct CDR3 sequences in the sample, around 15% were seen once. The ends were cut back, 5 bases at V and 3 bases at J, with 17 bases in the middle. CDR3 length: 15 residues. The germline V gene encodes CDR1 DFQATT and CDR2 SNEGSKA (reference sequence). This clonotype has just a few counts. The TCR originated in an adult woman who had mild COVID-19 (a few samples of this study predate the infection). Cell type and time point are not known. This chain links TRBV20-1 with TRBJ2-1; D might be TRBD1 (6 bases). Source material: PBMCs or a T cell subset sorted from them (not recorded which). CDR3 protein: CSAPGPGQLYNEQFF. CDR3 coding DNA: TGCAGTGCTCCCGGGCCGGGACAACTCTACAATGAGCAGTTCTTC.